Following are 5 T cell receptor beta chains from one sample sequenced in a study of human T cells and chemical hapten exposure. The time point: pre-sensitization, week 0. Treatment here: therapeutic diphenylcyclopropenone sensitization with weekly scalp DPC. TCRdb used MiXCR to reprocess the RACE reads, holding one entry per CDR3 protein. The table records about 90,000 distinct CDR3 sequences, 7.5% to 9.5% of them present only once. The sequencing here drew on whole blood, taken in connection with sensitization to the hapten diphenylcyclopropenone (DPC). The receptor set was obtained from a man aged 40-55 years with alopecia areata. Some clones in this sample may be carry-over from other donors' samples.

By sample fraction, this clonotype is medium-sized. The chain employs TRBV11-3 and TRBJ1-1; a possible D gene is TRBD1 (6 bases). Germline CDR1 is SGHNT and CDR2 is YENEEA. V was trimmed by 2 bases and J by 4 bases, leaving 8 bases between them. The CDR3 is 13 residues long. CDR3 nucleotides: TGTGCCAGCAGCTTAACGACAGGCACTGAAGCTTTCTTT. This gives the protein CASSLTTGTEAFF.

The chain carries TRBV7-2 and TRBJ2-2; TRBD2 matches 8 bases. From germline, CDR1 is SGHTA and CDR2 FQGNSA. CDR3 length: 16 residues. After removal of 3 bases from V and 6 bases from J, the junction contained 9 bases not matched to a gene. CDR3 nucleotides: TGTGCCAGCAGCTTCAGGGGACTAGAGGTATCCGGGGAGCTGTTTTTT. Its protein is CASSFRGLEVSGELFF.

This clonotype was counted at least ten times. V gene TRBV18 combines with J gene TRBJ2-5; no clear D. Trimming removed 5 bases from V and 7 bases from J, with 17 bases in between. The CDR3 extends over 14 amino acids. Germline-derived CDR1 and CDR2 are KGHSH and LQKENI. CDR3 loop: CASSNIVASRTQYF. CDR3 in DNA: TGTGCCAGCTCAAACATCGTGGCTAGTAGGACCCAGTACTTC.

Only a few counts were recorded for this clonotype. The V gene is TRBV28, the J gene TRBJ1-5; TRBD1 matches at 7 bases. V shed 5 bases and J 7 bases; nucleotides not matched to a gene: 8. The CDR3 is 14 amino acids. Germline lookup yields CDR1 MDHEN and CDR2 SYDVKM. DNA of the CDR3: TGTGCCAGCAGTCTCCCAGGGGGAAGGCAGCCCCAGCATTTT. It translates to CASSLPGGRQPQHF.

This clonotype was counted between two and nine times. J is TRBJ2-3 and V is TRBV27, with 12 positions matching TRBD2. V lost 5 bases and J lost 6; bases outside the gene matches: 6. CDR1 MNHEY and CDR2 SMNVEV come from the germline V gene (reference sequence). The CDR3 is made up of 15 amino acids. The CDR3 sequence: CASSHSGTSGDTQYF. The CDR3 nucleotides are TGTGCCAGCAGTCACTCCGGGACTAGCGGGGATACGCAGTATTTT.